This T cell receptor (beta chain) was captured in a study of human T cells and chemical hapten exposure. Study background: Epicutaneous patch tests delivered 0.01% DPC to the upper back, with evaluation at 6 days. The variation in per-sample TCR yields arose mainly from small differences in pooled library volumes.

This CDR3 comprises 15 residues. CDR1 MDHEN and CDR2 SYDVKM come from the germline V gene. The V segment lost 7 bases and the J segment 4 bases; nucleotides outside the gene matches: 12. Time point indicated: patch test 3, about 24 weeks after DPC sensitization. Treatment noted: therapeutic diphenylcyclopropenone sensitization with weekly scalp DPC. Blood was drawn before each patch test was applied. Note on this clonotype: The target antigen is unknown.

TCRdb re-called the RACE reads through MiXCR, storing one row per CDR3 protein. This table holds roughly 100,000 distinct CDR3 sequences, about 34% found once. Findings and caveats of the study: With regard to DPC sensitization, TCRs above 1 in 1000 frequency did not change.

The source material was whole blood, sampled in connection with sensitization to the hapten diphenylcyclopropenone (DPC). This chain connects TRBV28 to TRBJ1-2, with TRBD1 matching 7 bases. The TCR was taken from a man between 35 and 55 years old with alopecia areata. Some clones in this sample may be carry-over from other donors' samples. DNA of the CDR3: TGTGCCAGCACCGAGTCCCGGGACAGATCCTATGGCTACACCTTC. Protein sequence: CASTESRDRSYGYTF.